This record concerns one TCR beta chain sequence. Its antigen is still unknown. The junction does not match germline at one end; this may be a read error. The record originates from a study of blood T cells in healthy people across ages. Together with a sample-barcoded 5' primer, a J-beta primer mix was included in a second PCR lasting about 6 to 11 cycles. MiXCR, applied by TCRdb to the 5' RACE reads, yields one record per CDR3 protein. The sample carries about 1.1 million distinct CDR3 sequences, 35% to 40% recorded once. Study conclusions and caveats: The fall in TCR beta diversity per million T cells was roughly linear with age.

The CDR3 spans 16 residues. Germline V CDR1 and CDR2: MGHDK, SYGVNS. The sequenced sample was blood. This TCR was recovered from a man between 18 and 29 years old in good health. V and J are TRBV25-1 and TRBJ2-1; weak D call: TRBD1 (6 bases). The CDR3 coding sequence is TGTGCCAACAGTGAATCAGGGGTCCTCTCCTACAATGAGCAGTTCTTC. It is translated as CANSESGVLSYNEQFF.